The rows below give T cell receptor beta chains drawn from one sample of a study of blood T cell repertoires in COVID-19. The table came from immunoSEQ multiplex PCR; TCRdb's copy has only in-frame clones and leaves some out. The table has a few hundred thousand clones, 70% to 90% seen once. What was sequenced was peripheral blood. The receptors were sampled from a man in his sixties with acute or convalescent COVID-19. Each CDR3 is given with its conserved first and last residue. Clone size appears in some rows only: once, few, many, or a class for an expanded clone.

size,V,CDR3
-,TRBV28,CASSPLGGGGPQETQYF
-,TRBV7-9,CASKGQGNQPQHF
few,TRBV7-9,CASSLGSLAGRNGTDTQYF
-,TRBV6-2/TRBV6-3,CASSSRGLNQETQYF
-,TRBV6-2/TRBV6-3,CASSRDTSNQPQHF
-,TRBV7-2,CASSSIGLAGGYSYNEQFF
-,TRBV19,CASSIEKGRHQPQHF
medium-sized,TRBV4-3,CASSLEVDRANGYTF
-,TRBV7-9,CASSRGGTDTQYF
-,TRBV19,CASTPLGLGGYTF
-,TRBV6-1,CASSEAPATYNSPLHF
-,TRBV5-1,CASSQGQGANEQFF
-,TRBV6-5,CASTRPGQVKNEQFF
once,TRBV7-3,CASSLPGTDTQYF
few,TRBV19,CASSTQQALNTEAFF
-,TRBV14,CASSQDPGPLRDTIYF
-,TRBV18,CASSPGTAREQYF
-,TRBV11-2,CASSPYRTYEQYF
-,TRBV18,CASSPGTRGETQYF
-,TRBV18,CASSQSLAANNEQFF
-,TRBV6-5,CASRPRGTNEKLFF
-,TRBV5-8,CASRPTGLSYNEQFF
-,TRBV7-2,CASSRLAGGVDTQYF
-,TRBV3-1/TRBV3-2,CASSQGRVVTEAFF
-,TRBV9,CARSVGAGGGAGANVLTF
few,TRBV20-1,CSARSGNEAFF
-,TRBV19,CASSTGTGGPNTEAFF
-,TRBV29-1,CSVEATGVLNTEAFF
-,TRBV6-5,CASGSSSSYNEQFF
-,TRBV19,CASTPGFGTEAFF
-,TRBV18,CASSPQVEVGGELFF
-,TRBV4-3,CASSQGLTGGYEQYF
-,TRBV6-5,CASSGHTTDTQYF
-,TRBV7-2,CASSPGLAGGGQTQYF
-,TRBV7-9,CASSFGSADTQYF
once,TRBV15,CATSSPRRDQETQYF
-,TRBV3-1/TRBV3-2,CASSQRGIQETQYF
-,TRBV6-2/TRBV6-3,CASSLGGSPLHF
-,TRBV7-2,CASSLGEGPISQPQHF
once,TRBV24-1,CATSDGAFNQPQHF
once,TRBV29-1,CSASGGKSYEQYF
-,TRBV29-1,CSVRSNTGELFF